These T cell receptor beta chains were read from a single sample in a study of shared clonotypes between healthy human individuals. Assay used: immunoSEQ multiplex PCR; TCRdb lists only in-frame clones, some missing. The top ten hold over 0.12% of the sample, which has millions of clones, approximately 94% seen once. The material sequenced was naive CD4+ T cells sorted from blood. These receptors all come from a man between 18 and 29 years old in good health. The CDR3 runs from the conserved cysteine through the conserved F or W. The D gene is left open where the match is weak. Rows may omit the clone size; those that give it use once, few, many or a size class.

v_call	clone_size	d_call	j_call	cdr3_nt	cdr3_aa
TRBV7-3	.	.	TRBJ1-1	TGTGCCAGCAGCTTTTCCAGGGCGAACACTGAAGCTTTCTTT	CASSFSRANTEAFF
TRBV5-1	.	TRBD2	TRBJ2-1	TGCGCCAGCAGTAGCGGGAAGAATGAGCAGTTCTTC	CASSSGKNEQFF
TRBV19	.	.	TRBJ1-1	TGTGCCAGTAGGGGGACTGAAGCTTTCTTT	CASRGTEAFF
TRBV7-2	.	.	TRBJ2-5	TGTGCCAGCAGCTTCGGGTACCAAGAGACCCAGTACTTC	CASSFGYQETQYF
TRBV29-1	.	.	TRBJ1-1	TGCAGCGTTGAATGGGTAGGGGTCACTGAAGCTTTCTTT	CSVEWVGVTEAFF
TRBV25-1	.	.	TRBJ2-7	TGTGCCAGCAGTGAAACTGCACTCCGGTACGAGCAGTACTTC	CASSETALRYEQYF
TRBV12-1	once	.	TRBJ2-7	TGTGCCAGCAGCTTTAGCGGGAGGGCAGGCGAGCAGTACTTC	CASSFSGRAGEQYF
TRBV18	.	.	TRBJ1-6	TGTGCCAGCTCACCCGGGGCAGACAATTCACCCCTCCACTTT	CASSPGADNSPLHF
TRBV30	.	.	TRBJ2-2	TGTGCCTGGAGACAGGGAGGCGACACCGGGGAGCTGTTTTTT	CAWRQGGDTGELFF
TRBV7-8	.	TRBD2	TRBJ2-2	TGTGCCAGCAGACTAGCGGGAGCGGGAGTGGCCGGGGAGCTGTTTTTT	CASRLAGAGVAGELFF
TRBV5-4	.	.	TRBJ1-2	TGTGCCAGCCGACCCGGGTCCTTGCGGGGCTACACCTTC	CASRPGSLRGYTF
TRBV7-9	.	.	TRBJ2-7	TGTGCCAGCAGCTTACGCAGGACAGCGGGCGAGCAGTACTTC	CASSLRRTAGEQYF
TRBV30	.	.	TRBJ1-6	TGTGCCTGGACCCCACGACGGGCAGACAATTCACCCCTCCACTTT	CAWTPRRADNSPLHF
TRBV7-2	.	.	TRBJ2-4	TGTGCCAGCAACTCTGAACTCGGTCTTGCGGGACGTAAAAACATTCAGTACTTC	CASNSELGLAGRKNIQYF